Below, 10 T cell receptor beta chains from the same sample are listed, as sequenced in a study of blood T cell repertoires in COVID-19. Sequenced by immunoSEQ multiplex PCR; TCRdb stores in-frame clones only, minus some. This sample has 200,000 to 250,000 clones, with roughly 90% found just once. Specimen: peripheral blood. The origin of the receptors is a woman aged 45-65 years with acute or convalescent COVID-19.

This chain links TRBV19 with TRBJ2-5, with 8 positions matching TRBD2. The germline gives CDR1 LNHDA, CDR2 SQIVND (reference sequence). This CDR3 region has 17 residues. J lost 5 bases, V lost 7 bases, and 18 bases had no gene match. In DNA, the CDR3 is TGTGCCAGTAAGGGGGGCCAAGCGGGGGCCCCAGGGGAGACCCAGTACTTC. It specifies CASKGGQAGAPGETQYF. Looking up the rest from reference TRBV19 and TRBJ2-5 gives the full variable domain: DGGITQSPKYLFRKEGQNVTLSCEQNLNHDAMYWYRQDPGQGLRLIYYSQIVNDFQKGDIAEGYSVSREKKESFPLTVTSAQKNPTAFYLCASKGGQAGAPGETQYFGPGTRLLVL.

This chain links TRBV7-6 with TRBJ2-1; 12 bases fit TRBD2. Germline CDR1 and CDR2: SGHVS and FNYEAQ. V shed 4 bases and J 6 bases; nucleotides not matched to a gene: 4. The CDR3 has 15 amino acids. CDR3 nucleotide sequence: TGTGCCAGCAGCTCGACTAGCGGGAGAGGCAATGAGCAGTTCTTC. Encoded protein: CASSSTSGRGNEQFF.

J is TRBJ2-7 and V is TRBV2; D perhaps matches TRBD1 (5 bases). This CDR3 comprises 13 residues. The V end was cut by 4 bases, the J end by 7 bases, with 14 bases between. Germline assignment: CDR1 SNHLY and CDR2 FYNNEI. DNA of the CDR3: TGTGCCAGCAGTGCATCAGGGATGGGAGAGCAGTACTTC. It yields the protein CASSASGMGEQYF.

The rearrangement joins TRBV9 to TRBJ2-3; 8 positions agree with TRBD2. The CDR3 is 13 residues long. CDR1 and CDR2 (germline): SGDLS, YYNGEE. V lost 3 bases and J lost 6; bases outside the gene matches: 3. This chain's CDR3 is CASSAGGGDTQYF. DNA for the CDR3: TGTGCCAGCAGCGCGGGCGGGGGGGATACGCAGTATTTT.

The V gene is TRBV5-6, the J gene TRBJ2-3, with a tentative D call TRBD2 (6 bases). Germline assignment: CDR1 SGHDT and CDR2 YYEEEE. V shed 4 bases and J shed 3 bases, with 15 bases lying between them. The CDR3 extends over 15 amino acids. The CDR3 sequence is CASSRPAGTTDTQYF. DNA for the CDR3: TGTGCCAGCAGCCGCCCCGCAGGGACTACAGATACGCAGTATTTT.

The chain links TRBV2 to TRBJ2-2; TRBD2 might be the D (6 bases). The V end lost 4 bases, the J end lost 1 base, and 13 bases lay between the germline ends. CDR1 is SNHLY, CDR2 FYNNEI, per germline. The CDR3 sequence is 16 residues long. In DNA, the CDR3 is TGTGCCAGCAGTGTAGAGGGGACTCTGAACACCGGGGAGCTGTTTTTT. Encoded protein: CASSVEGTLNTGELFF.

V usage is TRBV7-2 and J usage is TRBJ1-4, with 9 positions matching TRBD1. The germline CDR1 and CDR2 sequences are SGHTA and FQGNSA. The ends lost 4 bases at V and 4 bases at J; junction bases unmatched: 4. CDR3 length equals 15 residues. The CDR3 loop reads CASSWGTGSNEKLFF. DNA for the CDR3: TGTGCCAGCAGCTGGGGGACAGGGAGTAATGAAAAACTGTTTTTT.

This sequence joins TRBV9 and TRBJ2-5; tentatively, D is TRBD2 (6 bases). This CDR3 has 14 residues. Germline V CDR1 and CDR2: SGDLS, YYNGEE. The ends were cut back, 0 bases at V and 5 bases at J, with 11 bases in the middle. CDR3 DNA: TGTGCCAGCAGCGTAGGGAGGGCCTCCGAGACCCAGTACTTC. Translation: CASSVGRASETQYF.

The chain employs TRBV5-5 and TRBJ1-5; D is uncertain. Germline loops: CDR1 SGHKS, CDR2 YYEKEE (reference sequence). The CDR3 sequence is 15 residues long. V was clipped by 6 bases and J by 2 bases, with 15 bases between them. Written as DNA, the CDR3 is TGTGCCAGCAACCTTGAGTGGTTAGGCAATCAGCCCCAGCATTTT. Residues: CASNLEWLGNQPQHF.

Only a few counts were recorded for this clone. The V and J genes are TRBV7-9 and TRBJ1-4; TRBD1 aligns across 8 bases. The CDR3 sequence is 15 residues long. Trimming removed 2 bases from V and 5 bases from J; junction bases left unmatched: 4. The germline gives CDR1 SEHNR, CDR2 FQNEAQ (reference sequence). This chain's CDR3 is CASSLLGQENEKLFF. Written as DNA, the CDR3 is TGTGCCAGCAGCTTATTGGGACAGGAGAATGAAAAACTGTTTTTT. Full variable domain (rest looked up from reference TRBV7-9 and TRBJ1-4): DTGVSQNPRHKITKRGQNVTFRCDPISEHNRLYWYRQTLGQGPEFLTYFQNEAQLEKSRLLSDRFSAERPKGSFSTLEIQRTEQGDSAMYLCASSLLGQENEKLFFGSGTQLSVL.